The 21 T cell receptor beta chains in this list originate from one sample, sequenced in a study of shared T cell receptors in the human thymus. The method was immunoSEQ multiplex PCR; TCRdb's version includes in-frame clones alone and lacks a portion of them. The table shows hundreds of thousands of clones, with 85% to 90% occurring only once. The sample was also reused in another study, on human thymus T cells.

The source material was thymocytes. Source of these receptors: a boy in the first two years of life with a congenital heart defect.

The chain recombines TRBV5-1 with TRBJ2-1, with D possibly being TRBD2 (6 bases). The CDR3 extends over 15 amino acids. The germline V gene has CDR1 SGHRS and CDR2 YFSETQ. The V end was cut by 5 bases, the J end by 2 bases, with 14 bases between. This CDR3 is CASRRRLVTYNEQFF. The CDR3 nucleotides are TGCGCCAGCAGACGCCGACTAGTTACCTACAATGAGCAGTTCTTC.

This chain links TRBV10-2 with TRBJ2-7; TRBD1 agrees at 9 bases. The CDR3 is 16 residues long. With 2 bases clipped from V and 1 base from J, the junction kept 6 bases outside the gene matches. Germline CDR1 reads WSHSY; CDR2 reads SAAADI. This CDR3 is CASSEPGTGWSYEQYF. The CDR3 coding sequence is TGCGCCAGCAGTGAGCCCGGGACAGGGTGGTCCTACGAGCAGTACTTC.

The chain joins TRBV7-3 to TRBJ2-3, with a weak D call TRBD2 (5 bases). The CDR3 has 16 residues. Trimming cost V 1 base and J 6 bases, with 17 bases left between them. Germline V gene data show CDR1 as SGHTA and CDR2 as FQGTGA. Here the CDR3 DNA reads TGTGCCAGCAGCTTAAGGGTGGGAGTCCCTAACGATACGCAGTATTTT. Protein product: CASSLRVGVPNDTQYF.

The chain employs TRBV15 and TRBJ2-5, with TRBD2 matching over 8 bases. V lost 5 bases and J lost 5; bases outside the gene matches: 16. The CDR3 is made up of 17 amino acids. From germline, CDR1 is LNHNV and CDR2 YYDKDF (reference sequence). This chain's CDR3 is CATSPVGLAGVGETQYF. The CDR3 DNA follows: TGTGCCACCAGCCCCGTTGGGCTAGCGGGCGTGGGGGAGACCCAGTACTTC.

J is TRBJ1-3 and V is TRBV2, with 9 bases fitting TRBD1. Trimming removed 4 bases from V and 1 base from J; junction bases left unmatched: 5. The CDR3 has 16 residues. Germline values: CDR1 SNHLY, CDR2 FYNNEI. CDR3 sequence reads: CASSGKQGASGNTIYF. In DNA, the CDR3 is TGTGCCAGCAGTGGCAAACAGGGGGCTTCTGGAAACACCATATATTTT.

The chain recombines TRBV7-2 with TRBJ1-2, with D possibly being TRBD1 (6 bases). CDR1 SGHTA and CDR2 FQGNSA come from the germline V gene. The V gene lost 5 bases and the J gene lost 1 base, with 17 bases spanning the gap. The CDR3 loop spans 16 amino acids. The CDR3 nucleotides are TGTGCCAGCAGCCTGTGGACAGAACGTTTTAACTATGGCTACACCTTC. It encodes CASSLWTERFNYGYTF.

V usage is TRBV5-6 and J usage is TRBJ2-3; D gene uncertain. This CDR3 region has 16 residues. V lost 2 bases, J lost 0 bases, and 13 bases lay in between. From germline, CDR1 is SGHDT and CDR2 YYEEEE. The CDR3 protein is CASSFTAVLSTDTQYF. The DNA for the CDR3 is TGTGCCAGCAGCTTCACGGCGGTGCTTAGCACAGATACGCAGTATTTT.

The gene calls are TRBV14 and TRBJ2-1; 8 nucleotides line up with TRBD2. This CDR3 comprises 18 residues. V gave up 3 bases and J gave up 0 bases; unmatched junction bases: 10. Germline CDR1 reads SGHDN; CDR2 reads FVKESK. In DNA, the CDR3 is TGTGCCAGCAGCCAGTTAACTAGCGGACGTCCCTCCTACAATGAGCAGTTCTTC. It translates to CASSQLTSGRPSYNEQFF.

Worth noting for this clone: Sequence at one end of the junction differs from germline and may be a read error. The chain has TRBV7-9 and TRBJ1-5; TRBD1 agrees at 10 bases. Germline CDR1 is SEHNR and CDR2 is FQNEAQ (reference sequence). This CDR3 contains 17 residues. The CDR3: CASSVAGTGVGNQPQHF. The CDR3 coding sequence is TGTGCCAGCAGCGTAGCCGGGACAGGGGTAGGCAATCAGCCCCAGCATTTT. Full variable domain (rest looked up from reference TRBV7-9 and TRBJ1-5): DTGVSQNPRHKITKRGQNVTFRCDPISEHNRLYWYRQTLGQGPEFLTYFQNEAQLEKSRLLSDRFSAERPKGSFSTLEIQRTEQGDSAMYLCASSVAGTGVGNQPQHFGDGTRLSIL.

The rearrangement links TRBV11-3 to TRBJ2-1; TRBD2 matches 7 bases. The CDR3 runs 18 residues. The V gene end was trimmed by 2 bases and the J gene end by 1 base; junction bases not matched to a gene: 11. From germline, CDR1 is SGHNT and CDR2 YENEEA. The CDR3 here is CASSLRPHWTSSYNEQFF. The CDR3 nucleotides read TGTGCCAGCAGCTTACGACCTCATTGGACTAGTTCCTACAATGAGCAGTTCTTC.

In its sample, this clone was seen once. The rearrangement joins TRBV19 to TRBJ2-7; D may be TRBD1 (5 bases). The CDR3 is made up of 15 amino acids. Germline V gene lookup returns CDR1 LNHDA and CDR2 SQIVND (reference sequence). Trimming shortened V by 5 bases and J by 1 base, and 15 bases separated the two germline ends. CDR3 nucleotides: TGTGCCAGTAGTCGACGGCAGGGATTTTCCTACGAGCAGTACTTC. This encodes CASSRRQGFSYEQYF.

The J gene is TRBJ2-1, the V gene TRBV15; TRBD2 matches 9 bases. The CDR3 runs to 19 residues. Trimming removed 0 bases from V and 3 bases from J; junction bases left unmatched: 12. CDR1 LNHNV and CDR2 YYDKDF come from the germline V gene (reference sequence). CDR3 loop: CATSRDPPRLAEIYNEQFF. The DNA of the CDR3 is TGTGCCACCAGCAGAGATCCCCCACGACTAGCGGAGATCTACAATGAGCAGTTCTTC.

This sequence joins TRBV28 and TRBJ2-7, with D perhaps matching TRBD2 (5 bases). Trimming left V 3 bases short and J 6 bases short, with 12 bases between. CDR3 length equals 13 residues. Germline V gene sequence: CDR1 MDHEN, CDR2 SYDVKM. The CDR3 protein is CASSFGGLPEQYF. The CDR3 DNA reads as TGTGCCAGCAGTTTCGGCGGGCTCCCCGAGCAGTACTTC.

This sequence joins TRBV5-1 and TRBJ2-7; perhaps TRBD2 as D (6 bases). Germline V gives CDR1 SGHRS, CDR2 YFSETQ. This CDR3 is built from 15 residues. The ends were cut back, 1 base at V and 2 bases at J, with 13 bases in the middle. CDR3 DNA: TGCGCCAGCAGCTTGCAACGGGAGAGCACCTACGAGCAGTACTTC. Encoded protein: CASSLQRESTYEQYF.

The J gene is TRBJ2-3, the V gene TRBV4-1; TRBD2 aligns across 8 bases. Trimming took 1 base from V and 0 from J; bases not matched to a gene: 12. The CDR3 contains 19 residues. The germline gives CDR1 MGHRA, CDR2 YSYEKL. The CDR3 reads CASSQGAPHQRESTDTQYF. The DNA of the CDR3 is TGCGCCAGCAGCCAAGGAGCTCCCCACCAGCGGGAGAGCACAGATACGCAGTATTTT.

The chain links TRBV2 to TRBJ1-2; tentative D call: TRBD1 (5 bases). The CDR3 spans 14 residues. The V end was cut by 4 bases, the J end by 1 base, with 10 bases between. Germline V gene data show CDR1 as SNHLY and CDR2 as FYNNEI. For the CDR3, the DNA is TGTGCCAGCAGTGGGGGCGGCGTTAACTATGGCTACACCTTC. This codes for CASSGGGVNYGYTF. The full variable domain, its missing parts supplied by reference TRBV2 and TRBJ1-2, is EPEVTQTPSHQVTQMGQEVILRCVPISNHLYFYWYRQILGQKVEFLVSFYNNEISEKSEIFDDQFSVERPDGSNFTLKIRSTKLEDSAMYFCASSGGGVNYGYTFGSGTRLTVV.

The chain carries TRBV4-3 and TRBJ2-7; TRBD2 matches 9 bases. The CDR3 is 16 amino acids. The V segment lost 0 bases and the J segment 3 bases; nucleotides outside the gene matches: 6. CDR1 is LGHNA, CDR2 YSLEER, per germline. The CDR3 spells CASSQDAEREVYEQYF. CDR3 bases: TGCGCCAGCAGCCAAGATGCTGAGCGGGAGGTCTACGAGCAGTACTTC.

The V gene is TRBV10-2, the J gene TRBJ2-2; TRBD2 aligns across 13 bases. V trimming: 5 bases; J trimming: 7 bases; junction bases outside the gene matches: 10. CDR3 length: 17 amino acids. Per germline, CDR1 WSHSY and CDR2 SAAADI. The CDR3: CASSKTSGRPRGGELFF. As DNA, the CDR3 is TGCGCCAGCAGTAAGACTAGCGGGAGGCCGAGAGGCGGGGAGCTGTTTTTT.

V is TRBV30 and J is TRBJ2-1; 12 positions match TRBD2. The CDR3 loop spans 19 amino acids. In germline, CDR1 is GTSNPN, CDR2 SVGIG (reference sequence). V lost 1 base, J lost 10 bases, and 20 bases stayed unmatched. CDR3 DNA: TGTGCCTGGAGTGGAGGAACAGGGACTAGCGGGCCTTTGAACCGAGAGCAGTTCTTC. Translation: CAWSGGTGTSGPLNREQFF.

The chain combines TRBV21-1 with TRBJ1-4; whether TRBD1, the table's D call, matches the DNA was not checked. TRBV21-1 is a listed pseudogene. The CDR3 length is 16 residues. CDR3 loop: CASSLPPRTANEKLFF. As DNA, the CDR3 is TGTGCCAGCAGCCTCCCTCCCAGGACAGCTAATGAAAAACTGTTTTTT.

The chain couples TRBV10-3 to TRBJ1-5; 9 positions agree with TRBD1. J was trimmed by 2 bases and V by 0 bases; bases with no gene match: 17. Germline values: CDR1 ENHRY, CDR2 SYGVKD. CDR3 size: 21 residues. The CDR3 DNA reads TGTGCCATCAGTGAGTCGGGAAAGGGACAGGGAAATGGAGGTGGCAATCAGCCCCAGCATTTT. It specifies CAISESGKGQGNGGGNQPQHF.